This T cell receptor beta chain is drawn from a study of blood T cell repertoires in COVID-19. Authors' analysis steps: Using reference gene primer amplification, nucleated cell counts were estimated. This table comes from immunoSEQ multiplex PCR, and its TCRdb copy is limited to in-frame clones, with some not included. V and J calls plus clone size are reproduced from that table; the DNA served to infer D and trimming. The data hold some 250,000 clones, with about 83% observed a single time. The V segment lost 5 bases and the J segment 8 bases; nucleotides outside the gene matches: 11. CDR1 KGHSH and CDR2 LQKENI come from the germline V gene. The CDR3 extends over 15 amino acids.

This clonotype originated in a man older than 75 with acute or convalescent COVID-19. Sequencing input: peripheral blood. The gene calls are TRBV18 and TRBJ2-1, with 8 nucleotides matching TRBD2. The CDR3 bases are TGTGCCAGCTCATCTCCGGGACTAGTGAGCCATGAGCAGTTCTTC. It specifies CASSSPGLVSHEQFF. The variable domain in full, completed from reference TRBV18 and TRBJ2-1, reads NAGVMQNPRHLVRRRGQEARLRCSPMKGHSHVYWYRQLPEEGLKFMVYLQKENIIDESGMPKERFSAEFPKEGPSILRIQQVVRGDSAAYFCASSSPGLVSHEQFFGPGTRLTVL.